This TCR beta chain was sequenced for a study of regulatory T cells in long-lasting Graves disease. Study conclusions and caveats: Newly diagnosed patients shared 850 to 1,000 public clonotypes; persistent patients shared some 2,600.

Building of the TCR beta libraries involved iRepertoire HTBI primers and Arm-PCR of CDR3 regions. A single record per CDR3 protein comes from TCRdb applying MiXCR to the multiplex PCR reads. The sample shows 650,000 to 850,000 distinct CDR3 sequences, 30% of them seen only once. Per the germline V gene, CDR1 is SQVTM and CDR2 is ANQGSEA. The CDR3 totals 11 residues. V was clipped by 3 bases and J by 1 base, with 1 base between them. Time point meaning: persistent/refractory GD, antithyroid drugs over 5 years with positive TRAb. Following extraction of RNA from PBMCs, that RNA was used to make the TCR library. This clonotype was detected a few times. Its specificity is unknown.

The receptor was isolated from a female donor with Graves disease. This chain links TRBV29-1 with TRBJ1-3; D is uncertain. Sequenced material: peripheral blood mononuclear cells (PBMCs), taken when the disease was refractory, from a patient treated with antithyroid drugs. CDR3 in amino acids: CSVDSGNTIYF. Here the CDR3 DNA reads TGCAGCGTTGATTCTGGAAACACCATATATTTT.